This TCR beta chain was captured by sequencing in a study of blood T cell repertoires in COVID-19. Trimming took off 4 bases at V and 1 base at J, with 15 bases between the two ends. CDR3 length equals 16 residues. CDR1 is SGHRS, CDR2 YFSETQ, per germline. The protocol was immunoSEQ multiplex PCR, while the TCRdb copy is restricted to in-frame clones and leaves out a portion. The table shows a few hundred thousand clones, with roughly 84% occurring only once. V usage is TRBV5-1 and J usage is TRBJ1-5, with D maybe TRBD1 (6 bases). This receptor was taken from a woman in her thirties or forties who had recovered from COVID-19. The sample taken for sequencing was peripheral blood. CDR3 residues: CASSVGPGQSNQPQHF. The CDR3 nucleotides read TGCGCCAGCAGCGTCGGGCCAGGACAGAGCAATCAGCCCCAGCATTTT.